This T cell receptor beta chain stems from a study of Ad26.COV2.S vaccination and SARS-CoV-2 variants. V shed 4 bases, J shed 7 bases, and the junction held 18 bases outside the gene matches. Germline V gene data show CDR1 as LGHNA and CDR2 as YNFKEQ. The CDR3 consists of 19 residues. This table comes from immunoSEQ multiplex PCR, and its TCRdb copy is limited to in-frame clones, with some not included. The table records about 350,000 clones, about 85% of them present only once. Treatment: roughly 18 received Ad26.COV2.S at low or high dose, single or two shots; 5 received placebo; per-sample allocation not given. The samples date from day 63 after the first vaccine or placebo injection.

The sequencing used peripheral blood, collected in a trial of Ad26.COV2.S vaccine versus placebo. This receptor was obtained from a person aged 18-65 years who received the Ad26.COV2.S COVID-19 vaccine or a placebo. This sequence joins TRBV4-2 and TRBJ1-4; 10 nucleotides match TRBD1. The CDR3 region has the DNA TGTGCCAGCAGCCTAAAGAGCGGGACAGGGGAGCTTTGGGTTGAAAAACTGTTTTTT. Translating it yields CASSLKSGTGELWVEKLFF.